This passage covers 27 T cell receptor beta chains from one sample sequenced in a study of regulatory T cells in long-lasting Graves disease. According to the study, TCR beta libraries were built with iRepertoire HTBI primers and CDR3-region Arm-PCR. TCRdb called the multiplex PCR reads again in MiXCR, with one record for every CDR3 protein. This table holds roughly 350,000 distinct CDR3 sequences, around 16% found once. Described time point: newly diagnosed GD, antithyroid drugs for less than 3 months. From RNA extracted from PBMCs, the TCR library was made. The same sample was also studied in work on T cells in Graves' hyperthyroidism and ophthalmopathy.

The sequencing used peripheral blood mononuclear cells (PBMCs), collected at new diagnosis, from a patient treated with antithyroid drugs. The receptors derive from a woman younger than 30 with Graves disease.

The rearrangement joins TRBV14 to TRBJ1-1; no firm D call. The CDR3 consists of 14 residues. The V and J ends lost 4 bases and 4 bases respectively, with 13 bases between them. Germline loops: CDR1 SGHDN, CDR2 FVKESK. CDR3 protein: CASSPELVGTEAFF. The DNA of the CDR3 is TGTGCCAGCAGCCCAGAGTTAGTGGGCACTGAAGCTTTCTTT.

The table lists this clonotype with many counts. Here the CDR3 reads CASSSPGGPVSGNTIYF. For the CDR3, the DNA is TGTGCCAGCAGCTCGCCGGGGGGCCCCGTCTCTGGAAACACCATATATTTT. The chain uses TRBV7-2 and TRBJ1-3, with a tentative D call TRBD1 (6 bases). The V and J ends lost 4 bases and 0 bases respectively, with 16 bases between them. The germline CDR1 and CDR2 sequences are SGHTA and FQGNSA. The CDR3 is made up of 17 amino acids.

This clonotype was recorded at least ten times. The J gene is TRBJ1-6, the V gene TRBV3-1; 8 bases fit TRBD1. Germline CDR1 reads LGHDT; CDR2 reads YNNKEL (reference sequence). The V and J ends lost 1 base and 7 bases, in that order; junction bases with no gene match: 6. CDR3 length equals 16 residues. The DNA for the CDR3 is TGTGCCAGCAGCCAAGGGACAGGGTCTAGCAATTCACCCCTCCACTTT. It yields the protein CASSQGTGSSNSPLHF.

The chain couples TRBV28 to TRBJ2-1, with TRBD1 matching 7 bases. There are 16 residues in the CDR3. Germline lookup yields CDR1 MDHEN and CDR2 SYDVKM. Trimming removed 5 bases from V and 2 bases from J; junction bases left unmatched: 9. The CDR3 DNA follows: TGTGCCAGCAGTGGAGGACAGGACAAGACCTACAATGAGCAGTTCTTC. This codes for CASSGGQDKTYNEQFF.

This clonotype was recorded a few times. The rearrangement links TRBV6-1 to TRBJ2-1, with D unresolved. V lost 7 bases and J 4 bases, leaving 5 bases between the germline ends. Germline V lookup: CDR1 MNHNS, CDR2 SASEGT. This CDR3 spans 11 amino acids. DNA of the CDR3: TGTGCCAGCACGGGTTACAATGAGCAGTTCTTC. Translation gives CASTGYNEQFF.

This clonotype was seen repeatedly, ten times or more. The chain carries TRBV3-1 and TRBJ2-1, with TRBD2 matching over 9 bases. The ends lost 3 bases at V and 0 bases at J; junction bases unmatched: 6. There are 17 residues in the CDR3. CDR1 and CDR2 (germline): LGHDT, YNNKEL (reference sequence). CDR3 nucleotide sequence: TGTGCCAGCAGCCACACGACTAGCGGAAGCTCCTACAATGAGCAGTTCTTC. It encodes CASSHTTSGSSYNEQFF.

This clonotype has just a few counts. This chain uses TRBV6-1 with TRBJ1-1; 7 bases fit TRBD1. V dropped 7 bases and J dropped 2; count of bases not matched to a gene: 10. Germline CDR1 MNHNS, CDR2 SASEGT. CDR3 length: 15 amino acids. CDR3 DNA: TGTGCCAGCACTTTTTCGACAGGGACTAACACTGAAGCTTTCTTT. Its translation: CASTFSTGTNTEAFF.

This clonotype was found many times. The DNA of the CDR3 is TGTGCCAGCAGCTCTTCCCAATTACGAACAACAGATACGCAGTATTTT. Its protein is CASSSSQLRTTDTQYF. The J gene is TRBJ2-3, the V gene TRBV5-6; D gene ambiguous. V was trimmed by 3 bases and J by 3 bases, leaving 17 bases between them. The CDR3 length is 16 residues. Germline values: CDR1 SGHDT, CDR2 YYEEEE.

This clonotype was seen just once. The chain joins TRBV6-2 or TRBV6-3 to TRBJ1-1; 11 bases map to TRBD1. This CDR3 region has 15 residues. Germline CDR1 MNHEY, CDR2 SVGEGT. Germline trimming cut 6 bases from V and 2 bases from J; bases unmatched to any gene: 5. CDR3 protein: CASRSGTGGNTEAFF. For the CDR3, the DNA is TGTGCCAGCAGGTCCGGGACAGGGGGAAACACTGAAGCTTTCTTT.

This clonotype was observed many times. The chain employs TRBV5-1 and TRBJ2-1; 10 nucleotides match TRBD2. This CDR3 region has 15 residues. Per the germline V gene, CDR1 is SGHRS and CDR2 is YFSETQ. J gave up 9 bases and V 0 bases, and 6 bases lay outside the gene matches. The CDR3 region is CASSLASGGGVEQFF. In DNA, the CDR3 is TGCGCCAGCAGCTTGGCTAGCGGGGGTGGTGTTGAGCAGTTCTTC.

In this sample, this clonotype turned up a few times. A much bigger clone sits one base away, suggesting this may be a read error. The CDR3 end shows no conserved phenylalanine or tryptophan, and so a read error is likely. The V and J genes are TRBV18 and TRBJ1-5, with D hard to call. Germline-derived CDR1 and CDR2 are KGHSH and LQKENI. Trimming removed 3 bases from V and 5 bases from J, with 5 bases in between. The CDR3 sequence is 12 residues long. The CDR3 loop reads CASSPGHQPQHL. In nucleotides, the CDR3 is TGTGCCAGCTCACCCGGACATCAGCCCCAGCATCTT.

This clonotype came up many times. V gene TRBV28 combines with J gene TRBJ2-1, with D possibly matching TRBD1 (6 bases). Germline CDR1 is MDHEN and CDR2 is SYDVKM. The CDR3 length is 16 residues. V was shortened by 2 bases and J by 4 bases, with 15 bases between the two germline ends. The CDR3 sequence is CASSLVWAGEYNEQFF. The CDR3, as DNA: TGTGCCAGCAGTTTAGTGTGGGCAGGGGAGTACAATGAGCAGTTCTTC.

About this clonotype: It may be a read error: a sequence one base away is much more abundant. This chain uses TRBV6-2 or TRBV6-3 with TRBJ1-1; D ambiguous. The CDR3 consists of 13 residues. Trimming shortened V by 4 bases and J by 4 bases, and 10 bases separated the two germline ends. Germline V gives CDR1 MNHEY, CDR2 SVGEGT. The DNA for the CDR3 is TGTGCCAGCAGTTGGACGGGCCTCACTGAAGCTTTCTTT. It is translated as CASSWTGLTEAFF.

This clonotype was counted between two and nine times. V gene TRBV5-5 combines with J gene TRBJ2-7; weak D call: TRBD1 (6 bases). Trimming left V 4 bases short and J 2 bases short, with 16 bases between. CDR3 size: 15 residues. Looked up from germline, CDR1 is SGHKS and CDR2 is YYEKEE (reference sequence). The CDR3 nucleotides are TGTGCCAGCAGCATGGGGGTCGGGACACCCTACGAGCAGTACTTC. Translation: CASSMGVGTPYEQYF.

There are a few counts of this clonotype. CDR3 in DNA: TGTGCCAGCAGTTACAGGGTTCGACTTAACGGGTACAATGAGCAGTTCTTC. This sequence encodes CASSYRVRLNGYNEQFF. The V call is TRBV11-2, the J call TRBJ2-1, with D tentatively TRBD1 (6 bases). This CDR3 is 17 amino acids long. Germline values: CDR1 SGHAT, CDR2 FQNNGV. V lost 6 bases to trimming and J lost 4 bases, with 22 bases between them.

As regards this clonotype: Being one base from a much bigger clone, this may be a read error. This chain joins TRBV7-2 and TRBJ2-3; 10 bases line up with TRBD2. V gave up 0 bases and J gave up 4 bases; unmatched junction bases: 7. From germline, CDR1 is SGHTA and CDR2 FQGNSA. CDR3 size: 17 residues. The CDR3 region is CASSLALAGDSADTQYF. In nucleotides, the CDR3 is TGTGCCAGCAGCTTAGCGCTAGCGGGGGATAGCGCAGATACGCAGTATTTT. The variable domain in full, completed from reference TRBV7-2 and TRBJ2-3, reads GAGVSQSPSNKVTEKGKDVELRCDPISGHTALYWYRQSLGQGLEFLIYFQGNSAPDKSGLPSDRFSAERTGGSVSTLTIQRTQQEDSAVYLCASSLALAGDSADTQYFGPGTRLTVL.

This clonotype was detected many times. A junction boundary mismatches the germline segment, possibly from a read error. J is TRBJ2-7 and V is TRBV12-3 or TRBV12-4; D is unresolved. CDR3 size: 13 residues. The CDR3 spells CASSLGGLYEQYF. The CDR3 DNA reads TGTGCCAGCAGCTTAGGTGGCCTTTACGAGCAGTACTTC.

Ten or more counts support this clonotype. CDR3 nucleotides: TGTGCCACCAGCCCCGAGGGATACACCGGGGAGCTGTTTTTT. This sequence encodes CATSPEGYTGELFF. This chain uses TRBV15 with TRBJ2-2; TRBD2 is a possible D gene (5 bases). The CDR3 has 14 residues. Germline V gene data show CDR1 as LNHNV and CDR2 as YYDKDF (reference sequence). V was clipped by 5 bases and J by 3 bases, with 10 bases between them.

This clonotype was seen at least ten times. The chain has TRBV28 and TRBJ2-3, with 7 bases aligning to TRBD1. Unmatched junction bases numbered 2, after V lost 6 bases and J lost 8 bases. The CDR3 extends over 11 amino acids. The germline CDR1 and CDR2 sequences are MDHEN and SYDVKM. CDR3 residues: CASRDRTTQYF. The CDR3 region has the DNA TGTGCCAGCAGGGACAGGACTACGCAGTATTTT.

The chain recombines TRBV10-3 with TRBJ1-2; D is undetermined. The V gene's germline CDR1 is ENHRY and CDR2 SYGVKD. The V end lost 3 bases, the J end lost 8 bases, and 7 bases lay between the germline ends. This CDR3 has 11 residues. CDR3 nucleotides: TGTGCCATCAGTGAATCGTCCGGCTACACCTTC. Translated, it gives CAISESSGYTF.

The rearrangement links TRBV6-1 to TRBJ1-5, with 7 positions matching TRBD1. This CDR3 comprises 18 residues. The V gene end was trimmed by 6 bases and the J gene end by 2 bases; junction bases not matched to a gene: 16. Germline V gene sequence: CDR1 MNHNS, CDR2 SASEGT. CDR3 in amino acids: CASRGPDRLGARNQPQHF. The DNA of the CDR3 is TGTGCCAGCAGGGGCCCGGACAGGCTGGGCGCTCGCAATCAGCCCCAGCATTTT.

This clonotype was detected only a few times. V and J are TRBV10-2 and TRBJ1-5; 10 bases line up with TRBD1. With V trimmed by 2 bases and J by 0 bases, 16 bases remained unmatched. CDR1 and CDR2 from the germline V gene are WSHSY and SAAADI. The CDR3 is made up of 21 amino acids. The CDR3 protein is CASSETRTGGTYTYSNQPQHF. Written as DNA, the CDR3 is TGCGCCAGCAGTGAGACAAGGACAGGGGGGACTTATACTTATAGCAATCAGCCCCAGCATTTT.

The chain is built from TRBV3-1 and TRBJ2-3, with 7 positions matching TRBD2. Looked up from germline, CDR1 is LGHDT and CDR2 is YNNKEL (reference sequence). After removal of 7 bases from V and 3 bases from J, the junction contained 7 bases not matched to a gene. The CDR3 spans 14 residues. Here the CDR3 reads CASTSSGKTDTQYF. CDR3 bases: TGTGCCAGCACCTCCAGCGGGAAAACAGATACGCAGTATTTT.

This clonotype appeared many times. This sequence joins TRBV3-1 and TRBJ1-5, with 7 bases lining up with TRBD1. V was pared by 0 bases and J by 6 bases, with 5 bases of the junction left unmatched. This CDR3 is 15 amino acids long. Germline V CDR1 and CDR2: LGHDT, YNNKEL (reference sequence). CDR3 region: CASSQDPQGSQPQHF. The CDR3 coding sequence is TGTGCCAGCAGCCAAGATCCACAGGGGAGTCAGCCCCAGCATTTT.

J is TRBJ2-2 and V is TRBV11-2; 11 bases are a match to TRBD1. CDR3 length equals 16 residues. CDR1 SGHAT and CDR2 FQNNGV come from the germline V gene. J lost 5 bases, V lost 1 base, and 3 bases had no gene match. The DNA for the CDR3 is TGTGCCAGCAGCTTAGTGGGGACAGGGGGGACCGGGGAGCTGTTTTTT. This gives the protein CASSLVGTGGTGELFF.

In its sample, this clonotype was seen many times. The chain has TRBV11-2 and TRBJ2-3; D unclear. The CDR3 contains 16 residues. The V gene lost 2 bases and the J gene lost 6 bases, with 18 bases spanning the gap. Germline values: CDR1 SGHAT, CDR2 FQNNGV. The CDR3 region is CASSLRPDQFPDTQYF. DNA for the CDR3: TGTGCCAGCAGCTTACGACCCGACCAATTCCCCGATACGCAGTATTTT. Together with reference TRBV11-2 and TRBJ2-3, the CDR3 gives the full variable domain: EAGVAQSPRYKIIEKRQSVAFWCNPISGHATLYWYQQILGQGPKLLIQFQNNGVVDDSQLPKDRFSAERLKGVDSTLKIQPAKLEDSAVYLCASSLRPDQFPDTQYFGPGTRLTVL.

At least ten counts were recorded for this clonotype. An end of the junction does not agree with germline; a read error may underlie this. This rearrangement joins TRBV5-1 to TRBJ1-4; TRBD1 aligns across 7 bases. The CDR3 extends over 15 amino acids. CDR1 SGHRS and CDR2 YFSETQ come from the germline V gene. As DNA, the CDR3 is TGTGCCAGCAGCCTACAGGGGACTACTAATGAAAAACTGTTTTTT. It specifies CASSLQGTTNEKLFF.